This record looks at one TCR beta chain sequence and its context. Antigen specificity is unknown. Trimming cost V 6 bases and J 3 bases, with 15 bases left between them. This CDR3 region has 15 residues. CDR1 is SGHAT and CDR2 is FQNNGV in the germline V gene. This sample was taken from a study of cytomegalovirus exposure and HLA in healthy donors. Whole-study findings and limits: TCR beta chain V- and J-gene trimming was linked, in a later analysis, to a missense variant in DCLRE1C. For most TCR beta V segments, an earlier analysis put the productive rate at about 87% or about 30% of the time. Across donors, most TCRs were seen rarely, yet some public ones were widespread.

The study ran its PCR with 60 Vbeta and 13 Jbeta primers. This table comes from immunoSEQ multiplex PCR, and its TCRdb copy is limited to in-frame clones, with some not included. The sample has about 180,000 clones; 72% are singletons. The specimen sequenced was PBMCs. The chain has TRBV11-2 and TRBJ2-1, with D unresolved. The sequence was collected from a human donor in good health. CDR3 region: CASSFGMGFYNEQFF. DNA for the CDR3: TGTGCCAGCAGTTTCGGTATGGGCTTCTACAATGAGCAGTTCTTC.